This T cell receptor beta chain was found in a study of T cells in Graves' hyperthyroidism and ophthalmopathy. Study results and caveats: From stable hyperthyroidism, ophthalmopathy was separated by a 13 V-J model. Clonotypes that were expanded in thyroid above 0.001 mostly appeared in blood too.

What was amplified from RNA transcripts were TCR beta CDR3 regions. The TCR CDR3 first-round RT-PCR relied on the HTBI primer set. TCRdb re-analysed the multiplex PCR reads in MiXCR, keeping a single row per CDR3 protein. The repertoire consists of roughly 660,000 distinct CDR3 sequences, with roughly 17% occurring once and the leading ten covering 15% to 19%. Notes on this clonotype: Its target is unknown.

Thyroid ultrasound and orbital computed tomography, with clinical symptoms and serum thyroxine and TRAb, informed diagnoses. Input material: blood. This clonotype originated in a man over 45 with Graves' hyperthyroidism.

CDR3 region: CATSQGPGTNFGNTIYF. DNA of the CDR3: TGTGCCACCAGCCAGGGACCAGGAACGAATTTTGGAAACACCATATATTTT. The chain combines TRBV15 with TRBJ1-3; D is possibly TRBD1 (5 bases). In germline, CDR1 is LNHNV, CDR2 YYDKDF (reference sequence). The CDR3 contains 17 residues. The V and J ends lost 5 bases and 3 bases respectively, with 20 bases between them.